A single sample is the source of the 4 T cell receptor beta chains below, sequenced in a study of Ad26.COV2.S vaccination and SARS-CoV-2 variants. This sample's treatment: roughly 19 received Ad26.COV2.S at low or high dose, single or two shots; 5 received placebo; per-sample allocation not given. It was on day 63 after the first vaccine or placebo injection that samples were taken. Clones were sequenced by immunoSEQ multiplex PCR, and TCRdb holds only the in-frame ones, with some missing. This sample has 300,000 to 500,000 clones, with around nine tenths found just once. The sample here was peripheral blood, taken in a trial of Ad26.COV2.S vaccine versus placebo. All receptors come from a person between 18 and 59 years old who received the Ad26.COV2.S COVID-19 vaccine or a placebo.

In DNA form, the CDR3 reads TGTGCCAGCAGCCGGGACAGGGGGGAGCTGTTTTTT. Protein: CASSRDRGELFF. The chain recombines TRBV6-5 with TRBJ2-2, with TRBD1 matching over 8 bases. The CDR3 is 12 amino acids. Germline-derived CDR1 and CDR2 are MNHEY and SVGAGI. The V segment lost 6 bases and the J segment 8 bases; nucleotides outside the gene matches: 2.

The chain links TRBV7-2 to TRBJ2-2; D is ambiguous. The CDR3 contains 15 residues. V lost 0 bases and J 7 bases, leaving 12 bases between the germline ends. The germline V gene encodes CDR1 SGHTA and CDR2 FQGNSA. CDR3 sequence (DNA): TGTGCCAGCAGCTTAGCAATTCGGAATCTCGGGGAGCTGTTTTTT. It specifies CASSLAIRNLGELFF.

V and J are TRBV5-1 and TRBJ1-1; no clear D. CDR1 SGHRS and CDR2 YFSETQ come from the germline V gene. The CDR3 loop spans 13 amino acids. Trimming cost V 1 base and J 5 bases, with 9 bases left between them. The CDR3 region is CASSLNPGTEAFF. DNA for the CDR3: TGCGCCAGCAGCTTGAACCCCGGGACTGAAGCTTTCTTT.

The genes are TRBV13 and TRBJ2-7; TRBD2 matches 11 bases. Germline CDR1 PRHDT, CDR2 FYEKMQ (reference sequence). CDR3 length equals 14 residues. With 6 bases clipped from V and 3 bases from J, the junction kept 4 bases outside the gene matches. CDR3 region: CASRTGLAGYEQYF. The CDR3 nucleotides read TGTGCCAGCAGGACCGGACTAGCGGGCTACGAGCAGTACTTC. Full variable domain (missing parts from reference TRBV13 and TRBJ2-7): AAGVIQSPRHLIKEKRETATLKCYPIPRHDTVYWYQQGPGQDPQFLISFYEKMQSDKGSIPDRFSAQQFSDYHSELNMSSLELGDSALYFCASRTGLAGYEQYFGPGTRLTVT.